This T cell receptor (beta chain) was recovered during a study of neoadjuvant anti-PD-1 for oral cavity cancer. V lost 4 bases and J 3 bases, leaving 15 bases between the germline ends. Germline CDR1 MRHNA, CDR2 SNTAGT. The CDR3 loop spans 15 amino acids. Time point defined: after neoadjuvant nivolumab, at surgical resection. Patients were newly diagnosed with stage II-IVA oral cavity squamous cell carcinoma without prior systemic or radiation treatment. Study-wide points: Only three patients per response group were TCR-analyzed; validation needed.

Libraries were prepared by immunoSEQ multiplex PCR; TCRdb keeps only in-frame clonotypes and omits some of them. The top ten clones hold less than 4% of a sample with nearly 8,000 clones, approximately 71% of them seen once. This clone was found a few times. Its specificity is not known. The TCR originated in a person aged 35-79 years with oral cavity squamous cell carcinoma. The chain couples TRBV6-4 to TRBJ1-2, with no clear D. The source material was PBMCs, sampled after nivolumab (anti-PD-1) treatment. DNA of the CDR3: TGTGCCAGCAGTGTGTCTGTTACAGCTCACTATGGCTACACCTTC. The encoded protein is CASSVSVTAHYGYTF.